This T cell receptor beta chain originates from a study of shared clonotypes between healthy human individuals. Study-level points and caveats: At large depth, rarefaction still showed sorted-subset sequencing to be incomplete. Across subsets, estimated richness was generally greater for naive than for memory populations. Generation probability values for non-shared clonotypes were lower than those for clonotypes shared by all four donors.

The CDR3 sequence is 16 residues long. The germline V gene has CDR1 MDHEN and CDR2 SYDVKM. V was shortened by 2 bases and J by 0 bases, with 11 bases between the two germline ends. About this clone: Its specificity is not known.

Assay used: immunoSEQ multiplex PCR; TCRdb lists only in-frame clones, some missing. The repertoire includes some 660,000 clones, about 80% of them detected once, and roughly 1.9% sits in the top ten. The TCR was taken from a woman younger than 45 in good health. Sequencing was carried out using memory CD4+ T cells sorted from blood. Sample subset: CD45RA-negative fraction. V usage is TRBV28 and J usage is TRBJ1-3; tentatively, D is TRBD1 (6 bases). CDR3 loop: CASSLHQGPSGNTIYF. For the CDR3, the DNA is TGTGCCAGCAGTTTACATCAGGGGCCCTCTGGAAACACCATATATTTT.